A selection of T cell receptor beta chains follows, all from one sample in a study of T cell responses to AZD1222 COVID-19 vaccine. Method: immunoSEQ multiplex PCR; TCRdb's copy keeps in-frame clones and lacks some. In the table there are 180,000 or so clones, 85% to 95% of which are singletons. The specimen was peripheral blood, collected 28 days after the second AZD1222 dose. Every receptor here comes from an adult who received the AZD1222 COVID-19 vaccine. Each CDR3 is given with its conserved first and last residue. The D gene is left open where the match is weak. Rows may omit the clone size; those that give it use once, few, many or a size class.

once,TRBV10-3,-,TRBJ1-5,TGTGCCATCAGTGAGAGGGTGAGCAATCAGCCCCAGCATTTT,CAISERVSNQPQHF
-,TRBV12-3/TRBV12-4,-,TRBJ1-5,TGTGCCAGCAGTTTAGCGGGATATCAGCCCCAGCATTTT,CASSLAGYQPQHF
-,TRBV6-5,-,TRBJ2-7,TGTGCCAGCAGTTACCGGGGATACTACGAGCAGTACTTC,CASSYRGYYEQYF
-,TRBV5-4,-,TRBJ1-1,TGTGCCAGCAGCTTGAGTCAGGGGCGATACTCTGAAGCTTTCTTT,CASSLSQGRYSEAFF
-,TRBV6-4,-,TRBJ1-1,TGTGCCAGCAGTTGGGGAGAGAACACTGAAGCTTTCTTT,CASSWGENTEAFF
-,TRBV15,TRBD2,TRBJ2-1,TGTGCCACCAGCTCGGTAGCGGGGGGCGGATACAATGAGCAGTTCTTC,CATSSVAGGGYNEQFF
-,TRBV2,-,TRBJ1-5,TGTGCCAGCAGTGAGGCCATTGGCAATCAGCCCCAGCATTTT,CASSEAIGNQPQHF
-,TRBV19,-,TRBJ1-6,TGTGCCAGTAGTTCACCGGAGGGGCGGAATTCACCCCTCCACTTT,CASSSPEGRNSPLHF
-,TRBV7-6,-,TRBJ1-6,TGTGCCAGCAGCTTAGTTCCTGGAAGTAATTCACCCCTCCACTTT,CASSLVPGSNSPLHF
-,TRBV6-5,-,TRBJ1-3,TGTGCCAGCAGACGGGACATAGGCGACACCATATATTTT,CASRRDIGDTIYF
-,TRBV2,-,TRBJ1-5,TGTGCCAGCAGCTTGCAGAGAATTAATAGCAATCAGCCCCAGCATTTT,CASSLQRINSNQPQHF
-,TRBV7-9,TRBD1,TRBJ1-1,TGTGCCAGCAGCACCCGCCTGGGGACAGTGAACACTGAAGCTTTCTTT,CASSTRLGTVNTEAFF
few,TRBV5-5,TRBD1,TRBJ1-5,TGTGCCAGCAGCAGACAGGGAGATCAGCCCCAGCATTTT,CASSRQGDQPQHF
-,TRBV27,-,TRBJ1-2,TGTGCCAGCAGTTTAAAGGGCTATGGCTACACCTTC,CASSLKGYGYTF